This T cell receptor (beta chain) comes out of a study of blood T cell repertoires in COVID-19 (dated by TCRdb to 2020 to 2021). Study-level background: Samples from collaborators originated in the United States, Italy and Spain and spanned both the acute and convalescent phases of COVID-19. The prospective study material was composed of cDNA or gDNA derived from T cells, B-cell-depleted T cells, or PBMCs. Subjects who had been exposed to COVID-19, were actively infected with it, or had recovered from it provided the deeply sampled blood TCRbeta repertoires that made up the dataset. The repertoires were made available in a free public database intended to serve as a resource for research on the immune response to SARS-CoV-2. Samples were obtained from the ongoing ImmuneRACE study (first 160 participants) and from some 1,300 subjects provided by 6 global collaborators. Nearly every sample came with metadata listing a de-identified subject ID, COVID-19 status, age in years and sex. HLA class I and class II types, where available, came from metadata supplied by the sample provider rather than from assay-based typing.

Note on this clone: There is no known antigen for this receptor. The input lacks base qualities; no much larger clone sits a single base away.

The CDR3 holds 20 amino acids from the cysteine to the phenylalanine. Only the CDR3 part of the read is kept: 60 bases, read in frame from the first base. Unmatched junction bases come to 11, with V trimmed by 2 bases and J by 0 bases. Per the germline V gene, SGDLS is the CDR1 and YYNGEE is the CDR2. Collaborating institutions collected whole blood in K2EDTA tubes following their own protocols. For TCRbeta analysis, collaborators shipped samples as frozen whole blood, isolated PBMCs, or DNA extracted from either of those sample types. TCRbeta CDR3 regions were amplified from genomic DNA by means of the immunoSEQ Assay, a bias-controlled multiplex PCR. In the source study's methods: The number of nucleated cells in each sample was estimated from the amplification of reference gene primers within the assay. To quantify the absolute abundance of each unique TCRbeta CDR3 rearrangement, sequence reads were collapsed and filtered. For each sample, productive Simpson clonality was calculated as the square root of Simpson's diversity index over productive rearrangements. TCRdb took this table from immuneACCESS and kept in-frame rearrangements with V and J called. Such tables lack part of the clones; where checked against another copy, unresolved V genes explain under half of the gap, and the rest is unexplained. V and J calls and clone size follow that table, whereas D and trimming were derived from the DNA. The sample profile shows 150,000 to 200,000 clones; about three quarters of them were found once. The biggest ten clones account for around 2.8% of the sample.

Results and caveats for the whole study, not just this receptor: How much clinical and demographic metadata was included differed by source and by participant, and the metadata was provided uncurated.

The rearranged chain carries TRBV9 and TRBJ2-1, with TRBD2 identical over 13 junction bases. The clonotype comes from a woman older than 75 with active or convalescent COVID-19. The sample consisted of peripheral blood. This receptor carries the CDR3 CASSVVPGTSGASSYNEQFF. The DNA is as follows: TGTGCCAGCAGCGTCGTTCCCGGGACTAGCGGGGCTAGCTCCTACAATGAGCAGTTCTTC.